The sequence of this T cell receptor beta chain was determined in a study of shared clonotypes between healthy human individuals. Study context: CD4 naive and memory got three plates each, CD8 naive two, CD8 memory one. General study points: Shared across a few donors were roughly 5.3% of the naive CD4 clonotypes. For sorted subsets, rarefaction showed incomplete sequencing despite large depth.

This clone was counted once. The target antigen is unknown. Libraries were prepared by immunoSEQ multiplex PCR; TCRdb keeps only in-frame clonotypes and omits some of them. The table includes roughly 890,000 clones, about 91% detected once. From germline, CDR1 is SGHTS and CDR2 YDEGEE. The CDR3 runs 14 residues. V lost 0 bases to trimming and J lost 1 base, with 7 bases between them. Naive CD8 cells lacked CD45RO, underwent positive selection for CCR7 and left out terminally differentiated effector memory CD45RA+ cells. Sequenced material: naive CD8+ T cells sorted from blood. The chain has TRBV5-8 and TRBJ1-1; D gene uncertain. The origin of this receptor is a man between 25 and 39 years old in good health. CDR3 sequence: CASSLASGNTEAFF. The CDR3 bases are TGTGCCAGCAGCTTGGCTTCGGGGAACACTGAAGCTTTCTTT.